Shown below are 8 T cell receptor beta chains from a single sample sequenced in a study of OX40 agonist ivuxolimab in advanced cancers. Clones were sequenced by immunoSEQ multiplex PCR, and TCRdb holds only the in-frame ones, with some missing. The sample includes some 70,000 clones, 65% to 90% of them seen just once. Sequencing was performed on CD4+ or CD8+ T cells sorted from blood, taken in a trial of the OX40 agonist ivuxolimab. The receptors shown here come from an adult with an advanced solid tumor such as melanoma, head and neck, liver or kidney cancer.

This clone was observed once. This sequence joins TRBV7-2 and TRBJ1-2; 7 bases fit TRBD1. The CDR3 totals 17 residues. Germline CDR1 is SGHTA and CDR2 is FQGNSA. Trimming at V came to 2 bases and at J to 2 bases, leaving 11 bases not matched to a gene. The CDR3 nucleotides read TGTGCCAGCAGCTTATCAGGGACAGCCCCATTCAACTATGGCTACACCTTC. Its translation is CASSLSGTAPFNYGYTF.

The CDR3 protein is CASKSETGLGNQPQHF. The DNA for the CDR3 is TGTGCCAGCAAGTCCGAGACAGGACTGGGGAATCAGCCCCAGCATTTT. The chain uses TRBV6-6 and TRBJ1-5; possibly TRBD1 for D (6 bases). The germline gives CDR1 MNHNY, CDR2 SVGAGI (reference sequence). There are 16 residues in the CDR3. V was shortened by 7 bases and J by 4 bases, with 20 bases between the two germline ends.

The chain uses TRBV5-1 and TRBJ1-1; D possibly corresponds to TRBD1 (5 bases). Trimming removed 1 base at V and 2 bases at J, with 9 bases between. This CDR3 contains 14 residues. Germline assignment: CDR1 SGHRS and CDR2 YFSETQ. DNA for the CDR3: TGCGCCAGCAGCTTGTCCGGGGGTAACACTGAAGCTTTCTTT. Encoded protein: CASSLSGGNTEAFF. Looking up the rest from reference TRBV5-1 and TRBJ1-1 gives the full variable domain: KAGVTQTPRYLIKTRGQQVTLSCSPISGHRSVSWYQQTPGQGLQFLFEYFSETQRNKGNFPGRFSGRQFSNSRSEMNVSTLELGDSALYLCASSLSGGNTEAFFGQGTRLTVV.

This clone was recorded a few times. CDR3 in DNA: TGTGCCAGCAGCTTGGACAGGGACAAAAGAAATTCACCCCTCCACTTT. It specifies CASSLDRDKRNSPLHF. The J gene is TRBJ1-6, the V gene TRBV11-2, with 8 nucleotides matching TRBD1. Germline V gives CDR1 SGHAT, CDR2 FQNNGV. The CDR3 is made up of 16 amino acids. V lost 3 bases, J lost 7 bases, and 8 bases stayed unmatched.

J is TRBJ1-1 and V is TRBV6-5, with TRBD1 matching over 9 bases. The germline V gene has CDR1 MNHEY and CDR2 SVGAGI. V shed 6 bases and J 5 bases; nucleotides not matched to a gene: 4. CDR3 length: 13 amino acids. The CDR3 DNA reads as TGTGCCAGCAGACAGGGGGCTCGGACTGAAGCTTTCTTT. Its translation is CASRQGARTEAFF.

The chain carries TRBV7-2 and TRBJ2-5, with D perhaps matching TRBD2 (6 bases). Germline V gene sequence: CDR1 SGHTA, CDR2 FQGNSA. V lost 4 bases and J 7 bases, leaving 31 bases between the germline ends. CDR3 length: 19 residues. The CDR3 nucleotides read TGTGCCAGCAGCTCAGGACGCCGCGCGGGGACCCGAGGATTAGGGACCCAGTACTTC. This encodes CASSSGRRAGTRGLGTQYF.

The J gene is TRBJ1-4, the V gene TRBV5-4, with 10 nucleotides matching TRBD1. Germline lookup yields CDR1 SGHNT and CDR2 YYREEE (reference sequence). The junction had 7 bases not matched to a gene; V was cut back by 0 bases and J by 8 bases. The CDR3 runs to 16 residues. CDR3 bases: TGTGCCAGCAGCTTGGTAGGACAGGGGGATTTCGAAAAACTGTTTTTT. Its translation is CASSLVGQGDFEKLFF.

V is TRBV18 and J is TRBJ2-1; TRBD1 agrees at 8 bases. This CDR3 is built from 15 residues. The junction had 6 bases not matched to a gene; V was cut back by 4 bases and J by 4 bases. From germline, CDR1 is KGHSH and CDR2 LQKENI. The CDR3 nucleotides are TGTGCCAGCTCACTGACAGGGGCCCGTTACAATGAGCAGTTCTTC. This encodes CASSLTGARYNEQFF.